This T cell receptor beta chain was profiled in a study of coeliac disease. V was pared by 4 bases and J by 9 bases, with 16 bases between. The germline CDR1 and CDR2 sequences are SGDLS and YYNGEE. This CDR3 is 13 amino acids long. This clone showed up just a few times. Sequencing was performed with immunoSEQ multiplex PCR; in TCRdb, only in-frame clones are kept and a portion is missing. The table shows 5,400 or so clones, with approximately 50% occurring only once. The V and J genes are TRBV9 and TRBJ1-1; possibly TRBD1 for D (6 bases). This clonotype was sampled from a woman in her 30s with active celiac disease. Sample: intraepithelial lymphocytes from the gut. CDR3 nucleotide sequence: TGTGCCAGCAGCCTAACAGGGAAGGAAAAAGCTTTCTTT. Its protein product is CASSLTGKEKAFF.